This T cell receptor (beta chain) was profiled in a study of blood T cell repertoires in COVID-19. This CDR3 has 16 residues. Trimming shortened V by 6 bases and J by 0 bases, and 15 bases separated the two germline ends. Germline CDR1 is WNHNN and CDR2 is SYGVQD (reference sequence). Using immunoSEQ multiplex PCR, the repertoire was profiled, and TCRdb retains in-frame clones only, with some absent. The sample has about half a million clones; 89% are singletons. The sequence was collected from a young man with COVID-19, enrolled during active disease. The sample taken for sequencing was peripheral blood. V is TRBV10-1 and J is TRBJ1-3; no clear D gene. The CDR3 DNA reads TGCGCCAGCAGCGCAGGAGGACGGCTCTCTGGAAACACCATATATTTT. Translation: CASSAGGRLSGNTIYF.